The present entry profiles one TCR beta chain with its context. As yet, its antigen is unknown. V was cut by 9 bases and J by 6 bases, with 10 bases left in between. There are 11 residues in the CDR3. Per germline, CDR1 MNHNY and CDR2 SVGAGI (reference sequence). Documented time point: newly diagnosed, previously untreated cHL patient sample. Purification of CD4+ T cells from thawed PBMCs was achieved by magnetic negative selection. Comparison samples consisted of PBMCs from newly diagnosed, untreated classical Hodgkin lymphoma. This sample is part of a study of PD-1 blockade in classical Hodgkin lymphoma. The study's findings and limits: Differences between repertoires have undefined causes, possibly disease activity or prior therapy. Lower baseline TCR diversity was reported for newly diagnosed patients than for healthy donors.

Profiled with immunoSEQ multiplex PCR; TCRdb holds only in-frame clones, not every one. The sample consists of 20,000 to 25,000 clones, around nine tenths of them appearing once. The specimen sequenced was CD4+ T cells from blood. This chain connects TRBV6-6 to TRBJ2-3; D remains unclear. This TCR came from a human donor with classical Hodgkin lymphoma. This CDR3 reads CASSPRDTQYF. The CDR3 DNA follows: TGTGCCAGTTCCCCGCGGGATACGCAGTATTTT.